Following are 27 T cell receptor beta chains from one sample sequenced in a study of blood T cell repertoires in COVID-19 (dated by TCRdb to 2020 to 2022). Receptors were amplified or captured by the immunoSEQ multiplex PCR assay. Here the immuneACCESS table is served through TCRdb, limited to in-frame sequences with V and J called. Missing clones are a known gap in these copies; in checked studies unresolved V genes cover under half, and the rest lacks a known reason. The sample profile shows 300,000 to 450,000 clones; around nine tenths of them were found once. The ten largest clones add up to 0.9% to 1.5% of the sample. The material sequenced was PBMCs or T cells enriched from blood (not recorded which). Receptors were obtained from a woman aged 18-35 years who had recovered from COVID-19.

This chain joins TRBV5-4 and TRBJ1-2; TRBD1 might be the D (5 bases). Trimming took off 3 bases at V and 1 base at J, with 7 bases between the two ends. Per the germline V gene, CDR1 is SGHNT and CDR2 is YYREEE (reference sequence). The CDR3 spans 13 residues. Here the CDR3 reads CASSSTVNYGYTF. The CDR3 region has the DNA TGTGCCAGCAGCTCGACAGTTAACTATGGCTACACCTTC.

In regard to this clone: In the same sample, other DNA sequences code for this CDR3. The CDR3 DNA follows: TGCGCCAGCAGCTCGACAAACACCGGGGAGCTGTTTTTT. It encodes CASSSTNTGELFF. The V call is TRBV5-1, the J call TRBJ2-2; no definite D call. This CDR3 has 13 residues. Between the trimmed V and J ends, which lost 3 bases and 2 bases, there was a span of 5 bases. CDR1 and CDR2 (germline): SGHRS, YFSETQ.

The chain combines TRBV5-1 with TRBJ1-2, with TRBD1 matching over 9 bases. With 0 bases clipped from V and 14 bases from J, the junction kept 20 bases outside the gene matches. The CDR3 consists of 17 residues. Germline V gene data show CDR1 as SGHRS and CDR2 as YFSETQ. The CDR3 region is CASSLGPGQGRTMSSTF. The CDR3 nucleotides read TGCGCCAGCAGCTTGGGGCCGGGACAGGGTAGAACCATGTCAAGTACCTTC.

This chain links TRBV4-1 with TRBJ1-6, with D perhaps TRBD1 (6 bases). The V gene's germline CDR1 is MGHRA and CDR2 YSYEKL. V shed 6 bases and J shed 8 bases, with 23 bases lying between them. The CDR3 loop spans 17 amino acids. CDR3 nucleotide sequence: TGCGCCAGCAGTCGAAACCTTCTTGGACAGAGACATTCACCCCTCCACTTT. It is translated as CASSRNLLGQRHSPLHF.

V is TRBV25-1 and J is TRBJ1-2, with TRBD1 matching 12 bases. From germline, CDR1 is MGHDK and CDR2 SYGVNS. Unmatched junction bases numbered 6, after V lost 6 bases and J lost 4 bases. This CDR3 comprises 15 residues. The CDR3 spells CASRGDRGRLYGYTF. DNA of the CDR3: TGTGCCAGCAGGGGGGACAGGGGGCGTCTCTATGGCTACACCTTC.

This chain joins TRBV9 and TRBJ1-2; D not resolved. In germline, CDR1 is SGDLS, CDR2 YYNGEE. The V end lost 7 bases, the J end lost 2 bases, and 6 bases lay between the germline ends. The length of the CDR3 is 11 residues. CDR3 sequence (DNA): TGTGCCAGCCGAGGGAACTATGGCTACACCTTC. Encoded protein: CASRGNYGYTF.

This clone has only one observation. CDR3 in amino acids: CSARQANEQFF. CDR3 bases: TGCAGCGCACGACAGGCCAATGAGCAGTTCTTC. The V gene is TRBV29-1, the J gene TRBJ2-1, with D perhaps TRBD1 (6 bases). V shed 7 bases and J shed 6 bases, with 10 bases lying between them. There are 11 residues in the CDR3. Germline V gene data show CDR1 as SQVTM and CDR2 as ANQGSEA.

The CDR3 DNA sequence: TGTGCCAGCATGACAGGGGCAGATTCACCCCTCCACTTT. This gives the protein CASMTGADSPLHF. The chain couples TRBV28 to TRBJ1-6; 8 nucleotides align to TRBD1. The germline V gene has CDR1 MDHEN and CDR2 SYDVKM. V shed 7 bases and J 8 bases; nucleotides not matched to a gene: 4. CDR3 length equals 13 residues.

V and J are TRBV18 and TRBJ1-4, with unresolved D. V lost 5 bases, J lost 7 bases, and 17 bases lay in between. The CDR3 runs 15 residues. Germline CDR1 is KGHSH and CDR2 is LQKENI. The CDR3 here is CASSGDPFGVEKLFF. As DNA, the CDR3 is TGTGCCAGCTCAGGTGACCCTTTCGGGGTTGAAAAACTGTTTTTT.

The V and J genes are TRBV25-1 and TRBJ1-1; TRBD1 aligns across 8 bases. Germline CDR1 reads MGHDK; CDR2 reads SYGVNS. CDR3 length: 14 amino acids. V shed 6 bases, J shed 2 bases, and the junction held 5 bases outside the gene matches. CDR3 region: CASRRGQANTEAFF. Here the CDR3 DNA reads TGTGCCAGCAGGAGGGGACAGGCAAACACTGAAGCTTTCTTT.

The J gene is TRBJ1-2, the V gene TRBV5-1; 12 bases are a match to TRBD1. After removal of 4 bases from V and 7 bases from J, the junction contained 2 bases not matched to a gene. The CDR3 consists of 13 residues. From germline, CDR1 is SGHRS and CDR2 YFSETQ. The CDR3 loop reads CASSGGQGAGYTF. CDR3 nucleotide sequence: TGCGCCAGCAGCGGGGGACAGGGGGCTGGCTACACCTTC.

The gene calls are TRBV6-2 or TRBV6-3 and TRBJ1-2; 7 bases line up with TRBD1. The CDR3 loop spans 18 amino acids. Losses at the gene ends were 6 bases for V and 5 bases for J; bases not matched to a gene: 21. Germline assignment: CDR1 MNHEY and CDR2 SVGEGT. The CDR3 spells CASSLTSGTVVRNYGYTF. CDR3 bases: TGTGCCAGCAGCCTCACGTCCGGGACAGTCGTTCGAAATTATGGCTACACCTTC.

The rearrangement uses TRBV10-2 and TRBJ1-6; D is uncertain. Germline CDR1 reads WSHSY; CDR2 reads SAAADI. Trimming pared 2 bases from V and 7 bases from J, leaving 6 bases between. The CDR3 is made up of 13 amino acids. CDR3: CASSEGGNSPLHF. CDR3 nucleotide sequence: TGCGCCAGCAGTGAGGGCGGCAATTCACCCCTCCACTTT.

J is TRBJ1-1 and V is TRBV12-3 or TRBV12-4, with TRBD1 as a possible D gene (5 bases). Trimming removed 4 bases at V and 7 bases at J, with 13 bases between. The CDR3 covers 13 residues. The CDR3 is CASSSGTKLEAFF. DNA of the CDR3: TGTGCCAGCAGTTCGGGGACTAAGCTTGAAGCTTTCTTT.

The DNA for the CDR3 is TGTGCCAGCAGCTTAGCATCCAGGGGAGAGACCCAGTACTTC. It translates to CASSLASRGETQYF. The rearrangement links TRBV7-8 to TRBJ2-5, with a possible D match to TRBD1 (6 bases). Germline CDR1 and CDR2: SGHVS and FQNEAQ. CDR3 length equals 14 residues. V was trimmed by 0 bases and J by 4 bases, leaving 9 bases between them.

This chain connects TRBV7-6 to TRBJ1-1, with TRBD1 identical over 8 bases. CDR1 is SGHVS and CDR2 is FNYEAQ in the germline V gene. This CDR3 contains 15 residues. The V segment lost 3 bases and the J segment 3 bases; nucleotides outside the gene matches: 6. CDR3 amino acids: CASSLGRRGHTEAFF. The CDR3 DNA reads TGTGCCAGCAGCTTGGGCCGCAGGGGGCACACTGAAGCTTTCTTT.

V and J are TRBV4-1 and TRBJ2-7; a possible D gene is TRBD1 (6 bases). This CDR3 comprises 17 residues. V dropped 4 bases and J dropped 1 base, with 20 bases sitting between them. Germline values: CDR1 MGHRA, CDR2 YSYEKL. This CDR3 reads CASSLEPQGAISYEQYF. CDR3 DNA: TGCGCCAGCAGCCTCGAGCCACAGGGAGCGATTTCCTACGAGCAGTACTTC.

J is TRBJ1-2 and V is TRBV7-3, with TRBD1 matching over 8 bases. The germline CDR1 and CDR2 sequences are SGHTA and FQGTGA. The CDR3 runs to 14 residues. The J segment lost 4 bases and the V segment lost 4 bases, leaving 5 bases of the junction unmatched. The CDR3 nucleotides read TGTGCCAGCAGCTCCAACGGACAGGGCTATGGCTACACCTTC. This gives the protein CASSSNGQGYGYTF. Supplemented by reference TRBV7-3 and TRBJ1-2, the full variable domain reads GAGVSQTPSNKVTEKGKYVELRCDPISGHTALYWYRQSLGQGPEFLIYFQGTGAADDSGLPNDRFFAVRPEGSVSTLKIQRTERGDSAVYLCASSSNGQGYGYTFGSGTRLTVV.

CDR3 DNA: TGTGCCAGCAGCTTAGTTACAGGGACCGGGGAGCTGTTTTTT. It specifies CASSLVTGTGELFF. The chain uses TRBV7-2 and TRBJ2-2; TRBD1 is a possible D gene (6 bases). The germline V and J ends were trimmed by 1 base and 5 bases, with 8 bases remaining between them. Germline CDR1 SGHTA, CDR2 FQGNSA. The CDR3 is 14 amino acids.

The sample holds a few counts of this clone. This sequence joins TRBV7-3 and TRBJ1-2; unclear D gene. This CDR3 has 13 amino acids. Deletions cut 5 bases from V and 8 bases from J, with 15 bases between. The germline V gene encodes CDR1 SGHTA and CDR2 FQGTGA. Here the CDR3 reads CASSPTPGLGYTF. The CDR3 nucleotides are TGTGCCAGCAGCCCAACCCCGGGGTTAGGCTACACCTTC.

V gene TRBV12-3 or TRBV12-4 combines with J gene TRBJ2-5; D is ambiguous. Trimming stripped 3 bases from V and 5 bases from J, with 7 bases between. The CDR3 length is 12 residues. CDR3 sequence: CASSFARETQYF. In DNA form, the CDR3 reads TGTGCCAGCAGTTTTGCACGGGAGACCCAGTACTTC.

This clone was seen once. The genes are TRBV5-1 and TRBJ2-1; D perhaps matches TRBD1 (6 bases). Germline loops: CDR1 SGHRS, CDR2 YFSETQ. The CDR3 is made up of 16 amino acids. V was clipped by 0 bases and J by 6 bases, with 16 bases between them. The CDR3 DNA sequence: TGCGCCAGCAGCTTGGGTGTGGACAGCCACCGCAATGAGCAGTTCTTC. Translating it yields CASSLGVDSHRNEQFF.

V usage is TRBV5-6 and J usage is TRBJ2-1, with D possibly TRBD2 on 5 matching bases. V shed 6 bases and J shed 2 bases, with 6 bases lying between them. The CDR3 contains 12 residues. In germline, CDR1 is SGHDT, CDR2 YYEEEE. The CDR3 protein is CASKLAYNEQFF. In DNA form, the CDR3 reads TGTGCCAGCAAACTAGCCTACAATGAGCAGTTCTTC.

This rearrangement joins TRBV25-1 to TRBJ1-1; D is uncertain. Germline loops: CDR1 MGHDK, CDR2 SYGVNS. V lost 7 bases and J lost 0, with 15 bases in between. This CDR3 has 15 amino acids. The CDR3 protein is CASTAPGSMNTEAFF. DNA for the CDR3: TGTGCCAGCACCGCGCCTGGGAGCATGAACACTGAAGCTTTCTTT.

The chain links TRBV7-9 to TRBJ1-1, with D possibly TRBD1 on 5 matching bases. V lost 0 bases and J lost 5, with 25 bases in between. Germline lookup yields CDR1 SEHNR and CDR2 FQNEAQ (reference sequence). The length of the CDR3 is 19 residues. CDR3 amino acids: CASSLAIVRGAMLGTEAFF. The CDR3 coding sequence is TGTGCCAGCAGCTTAGCGATCGTAAGGGGCGCGATGTTAGGGACTGAAGCTTTCTTT.

The chain carries TRBV5-6 and TRBJ2-1, with 9 bases aligning to TRBD1. V gave up 3 bases and J gave up 8 bases; unmatched junction bases: 6. The CDR3 is made up of 14 amino acids. Per the germline V gene, CDR1 is SGHDT and CDR2 is YYEEEE. The CDR3 region is CASSWGTGKDEQFF. Written as DNA, the CDR3 is TGTGCCAGCAGCTGGGGGACAGGGAAGGATGAGCAGTTCTTC.

The sample holds a few counts of this clone. This rearrangement joins TRBV6-6 to TRBJ1-2; 11 nucleotides agree with TRBD1. The CDR3 totals 16 residues. Germline V lookup: CDR1 MNHNY, CDR2 SVGAGI (reference sequence). V trimming: 2 bases; J trimming: 7 bases; junction bases outside the gene matches: 9. The CDR3 reads CASSYAGQGASGGYTF. The CDR3 bases are TGTGCCAGCAGTTACGCCGGACAGGGGGCTTCGGGTGGCTACACCTTC.